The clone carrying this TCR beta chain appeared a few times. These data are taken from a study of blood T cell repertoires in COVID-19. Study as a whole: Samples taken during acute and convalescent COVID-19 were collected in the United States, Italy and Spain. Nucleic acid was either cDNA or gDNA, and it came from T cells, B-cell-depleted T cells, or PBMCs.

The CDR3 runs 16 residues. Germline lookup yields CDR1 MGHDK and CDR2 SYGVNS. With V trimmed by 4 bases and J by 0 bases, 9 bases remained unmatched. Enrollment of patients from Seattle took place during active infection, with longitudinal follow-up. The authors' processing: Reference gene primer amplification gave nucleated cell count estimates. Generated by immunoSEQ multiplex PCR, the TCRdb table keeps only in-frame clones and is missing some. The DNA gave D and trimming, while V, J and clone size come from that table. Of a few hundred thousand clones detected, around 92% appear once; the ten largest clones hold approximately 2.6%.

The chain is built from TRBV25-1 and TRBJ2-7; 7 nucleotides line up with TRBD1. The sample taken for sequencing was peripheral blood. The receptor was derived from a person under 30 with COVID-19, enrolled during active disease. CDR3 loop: CASSGKGGPSSYEQYF. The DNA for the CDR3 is TGTGCCAGCAGTGGAAAAGGGGGCCCGAGCTCCTACGAGCAGTACTTC.